Following are 21 T cell receptor beta chains from one sample sequenced in a study of shared clonotypes between healthy human individuals. The table came from immunoSEQ multiplex PCR; TCRdb's copy has only in-frame clones and leaves some out. The table has about 470,000 clones, roughly 83% seen once. The sample was PBMCs. Every receptor here comes from a woman between 40 and 50 years old in good health. Some clones in this sample may be carry-over from other donors' samples.

This clone was seen a single time. This chain links TRBV28 with TRBJ2-3, with 12 nucleotides matching TRBD2. CDR3 length: 18 residues. Unmatched junction bases numbered 11, after V lost 5 bases and J lost 2 bases. The V gene's germline CDR1 is MDHEN and CDR2 SYDVKM. The CDR3 sequence is CASSPGLAGPYVTDTQYF. In DNA form, the CDR3 reads TGTGCCAGCAGTCCGGGACTAGCGGGTCCCTACGTCACAGATACGCAGTATTTT.

On this clone itself: This likely reflects a read error, since a far larger clone is one base away. This sample includes further DNA sequences coding for the same CDR3. The V call is TRBV7-3, the J call TRBJ1-1; D not resolved. CDR1 and CDR2 (germline): SGHTA, FQGTGA. The CDR3 is 14 amino acids. Trimming stripped 6 bases from V and 1 base from J, with 12 bases between. The CDR3 coding sequence is TGTGCCAGCAGTTTAGTCGGTTCGAACACTGAAGCTTTCTTT. Translation gives CASSLVGSNTEAFF.

As regards this clone: The identical CDR3 is also encoded by other nucleotide sequences in the sample. The chain employs TRBV19 and TRBJ2-1, with D perhaps being TRBD1 or TRBD2 (5 bases each). Germline V gene sequence: CDR1 LNHDA, CDR2 SQIVND (reference sequence). Trimming removed 3 bases at V and 5 bases at J, with 8 bases between. CDR3 length: 13 amino acids. CDR3 bases: TGTGCCAGTAGTATCGGGGCTAACAATGAGCAGTTCTTC. This gives the protein CASSIGANNEQFF.

The chain links TRBV19 to TRBJ2-3; 9 positions agree with TRBD2. The CDR3 sequence is 14 residues long. V lost 7 bases, J lost 3 bases, and 5 bases stayed unmatched. CDR1 LNHDA and CDR2 SQIVND come from the germline V gene (reference sequence). The CDR3 bases are TGTGCCAGTACCCAGCTAGCGGGAACAGATACGCAGTATTTT. Residues: CASTQLAGTDTQYF. Looking up the rest from reference TRBV19 and TRBJ2-3 gives the full variable domain: DGGITQSPKYLFRKEGQNVTLSCEQNLNHDAMYWYRQDPGQGLRLIYYSQIVNDFQKGDIAEGYSVSREKKESFPLTVTSAQKNPTAFYLCASTQLAGTDTQYFGPGTRLTVL.

The chain recombines TRBV2 with TRBJ2-1; D not certain. This CDR3 spans 14 amino acids. The V gene's germline CDR1 is SNHLY and CDR2 FYNNEI. Trimming took off 0 bases at V and 7 bases at J, with 10 bases between the two ends. The CDR3 sequence: CASSEALRENEQFF. CDR3 bases: TGTGCCAGCAGTGAAGCGCTTCGTGAGAATGAGCAGTTCTTC. The whole variable domain, remainder taken from reference TRBV2 and TRBJ2-1, is EPEVTQTPSHQVTQMGQEVILRCVPISNHLYFYWYRQILGQKVEFLVSFYNNEISEKSEIFDDQFSVERPDGSNFTLKIRSTKLEDSAMYFCASSEALRENEQFFGPGTRLTVL.

The chain is built from TRBV10-3 and TRBJ1-1; D is perhaps TRBD1 (5 bases). Germline V gives CDR1 ENHRY, CDR2 SYGVKD. V lost 2 bases and J lost 3, with 13 bases in between. This CDR3 has 15 amino acids. The CDR3 spells CAISEAPGVDTEAFF. CDR3 coding DNA: TGTGCCATCAGTGAGGCTCCGGGGGTGGACACTGAAGCTTTCTTT.

The CDR3 DNA follows: TGTGCCAGTAAGCGGGGTAGGACAGGGAATGAAAAACTGTTTTTT. This translates into CASKRGRTGNEKLFF. The gene calls are TRBV19 and TRBJ1-4; 8 nucleotides agree with TRBD1. The CDR3 covers 15 residues. V was clipped by 7 bases and J by 5 bases; unmatched bases: 9. Germline V gene sequence: CDR1 LNHDA, CDR2 SQIVND (reference sequence).

The CDR3 DNA is TGCGCCAGCAGCCAAGATAGGGATTCGGCCCCAGATACGCAGTATTTT. It specifies CASSQDRDSAPDTQYF. This chain links TRBV4-3 with TRBJ2-3; D is unresolved. In germline, CDR1 is LGHNA, CDR2 YSLEER. The CDR3 extends over 16 amino acids. Trimming pared 0 bases from V and 4 bases from J, leaving 14 bases between.

J is TRBJ2-4 and V is TRBV18; D could derive from TRBD1 or TRBD2 (5 bases each). This CDR3 has 15 residues. Per the germline V gene, CDR1 is KGHSH and CDR2 is LQKENI. Trimming pared 1 base from V and 1 base from J, leaving 8 bases between. CDR3 DNA sequence: TGTGCCAGCTCACCACTTGAGGGGGCCAAAAACATTCAGTACTTC. This translates into CASSPLEGAKNIQYF. Together with reference TRBV18 and TRBJ2-4, the CDR3 gives the full variable domain: NAGVMQNPRHLVRRRGQEARLRCSPMKGHSHVYWYRQLPEEGLKFMVYLQKENIIDESGMPKERFSAEFPKEGPSILRIQQVVRGDSAAYFCASSPLEGAKNIQYFGAGTRLSVL.

A single count supports this clone. The CDR3 nucleotides are TGTGCCATCAGTGAGTCATGGGAGGGATACAATGAGCAGTTCTTC. It is translated as CAISESWEGYNEQFF. The chain has TRBV10-3 and TRBJ2-1; 7 nucleotides agree with TRBD2. V shed 0 bases, J shed 4 bases, and the junction held 3 bases outside the gene matches. CDR3 length equals 15 residues. Germline values: CDR1 ENHRY, CDR2 SYGVKD.

The chain links TRBV21-1 to TRBJ1-2; the table's D call, TRBD1, was not checked against the DNA. TRBV21-1 is recorded as a pseudogene. The CDR3 extends over 16 amino acids. The CDR3 bases are TGTGCCAGCAGCGTCCACACTCATGGGGCAAACTATGGCTACACCTTC. As protein: CASSVHTHGANYGYTF.

The genes are TRBV9 and TRBJ2-1; 10 bases agree with TRBD2. Germline V gives CDR1 SGDLS, CDR2 YYNGEE. There are 16 residues in the CDR3. V shed 4 bases and J 5 bases; nucleotides not matched to a gene: 9. In DNA form, the CDR3 reads TGTGCCAGCAGCCGTAGGTCGCTAGCGGGAGACAATGAGCAGTTCTTC. Translating gives CASSRRSLAGDNEQFF.

This clone was counted at least ten times. This chain links TRBV7-2 with TRBJ1-2; D not certain. The CDR3 length is 15 residues. Trimming took off 0 bases at V and 7 bases at J, with 15 bases between the two ends. CDR1 and CDR2 from the germline V gene are SGHTA and FQGNSA. The CDR3 bases are TGTGCCAGCAGCTTAGCACACGGGTCCAATGGTGGCTACACCTTC. This encodes CASSLAHGSNGGYTF.

Concerning this clone itself: Sequence at one end of the junction differs from germline and may be a read error. The V and J genes are TRBV7-7 and TRBJ2-7, with TRBD2 as a possible D gene (8 bases). Germline V CDR1 and CDR2: SSHAT, FNYEAQ (reference sequence). The length of the CDR3 is 19 residues. CDR3 nucleotide sequence: TGTGCTAGCAGCCCTGGCCTACAGGGGAGCGGGAGAGGGGCCTACGAGCAGTACTTC. It translates to CASSPGLQGSGRGAYEQYF. The full variable domain, rest sourced from reference TRBV7-7 and TRBJ2-7, is GAGVSQSPRYKVTKRGQDVTLRCDPISSHATLYWYQQALGQGPEFLTYFNYEAQPDKSGLPSDRFSAERPEGSISTLTIQRTEQRDSAMYRCASSPGLQGSGRGAYEQYFGPGTRLTVT.

This chain links TRBV6-4 with TRBJ2-6, with D tentatively TRBD1 (6 bases). Germline loops: CDR1 MRHNA, CDR2 SNTAGT. Trimming removed 3 bases at V and 0 bases at J, with 9 bases between. The CDR3 runs to 16 residues. The CDR3: CASSEGQPSGANVLTF. In DNA, the CDR3 is TGTGCCAGCAGTGAAGGACAGCCCTCTGGGGCCAACGTCCTGACTTTC.

V usage is TRBV11-2 and J usage is TRBJ2-1; D is perhaps TRBD2 (5 bases). Between the trimmed V and J ends, which lost 4 bases and 5 bases, there was a span of 18 bases. CDR3 length equals 16 residues. The germline V gene has CDR1 SGHAT and CDR2 FQNNGV. CDR3 DNA sequence: TGTGCCAGCAGCTCGCCCGGACTGTACGGCGACAATGAGCAGTTCTTC. This encodes CASSSPGLYGDNEQFF.

There are a few counts of this clone. The rearrangement links TRBV7-9 to TRBJ1-2; D ambiguous. V was cut by 8 bases and J by 7 bases, with 2 bases left in between. This CDR3 has 8 residues. Germline V lookup: CDR1 SEHNR, CDR2 FQNEAQ (reference sequence). CDR3 sequence: CASGGYTF. DNA for the CDR3: TGTGCCAGCGGTGGCTACACCTTC.

This clone was seen repeatedly, ten times or more. The chain recombines TRBV5-1 with TRBJ2-1, with TRBD2 matching 8 bases. Germline V gives CDR1 SGHRS, CDR2 YFSETQ. This CDR3 comprises 16 residues. The junction had 15 bases not matched to a gene; V was cut back by 4 bases and J by 9 bases. This chain's CDR3 is CASSRNLGLGSGEQFF. The CDR3 coding sequence is TGCGCCAGCAGCCGGAATCTGGGACTAGGGTCGGGTGAGCAGTTCTTC.

A few counts support this clone. V and J are TRBV29-1 and TRBJ1-1; TRBD1 agrees at 11 bases. After removal of 5 bases from V and 8 bases from J, the junction contained 10 bases not matched to a gene. Germline V gene sequence: CDR1 SQVTM, CDR2 ANQGSEA. The CDR3 is 14 residues long. Here the CDR3 DNA reads TGCAGCGTTAGCGCCGGGACAGGGGGGACCGAAGCTTTCTTT. Translating it yields CSVSAGTGGTEAFF.

The V and J genes are TRBV30 and TRBJ2-7, with 8 bases lining up with TRBD2. Germline assignment: CDR1 GTSNPN and CDR2 SVGIG (reference sequence). There are 14 residues in the CDR3. V lost 3 bases and J lost 4; bases outside the gene matches: 8. CDR3 amino acids: CAWRSGGSRYEQYF. The CDR3 bases are TGTGCCTGGAGAAGCGGGGGATCGCGATACGAGCAGTACTTC.

The chain carries TRBV11-2 and TRBJ2-5, with D maybe TRBD2 (5 bases). The CDR3 extends over 15 amino acids. Trimming shortened V by 1 base and J by 5 bases, and 14 bases separated the two germline ends. CDR1 and CDR2 (germline): SGHAT, FQNNGV. This CDR3 reads CASSLVASLRETQYF. For the CDR3, the DNA is TGTGCCAGCAGCTTAGTGGCTAGCCTGCGGGAGACCCAGTACTTC.